Sequencing of this TCR beta chain was carried out in a study of sequential checkpoint blockade in melanoma. Whole-study context: First-line arms were nivolumab then ipilimumab, or the reverse, randomized 1:1. Maintenance nivolumab came after either treatment sequence.

Treatment reported: randomized to nivolumab then ipilimumab (arm A) or the reverse (arm B). The data were produced by immunoSEQ multiplex PCR, yet TCRdb's version contains in-frame clones alone and is incomplete. This table holds fewer than 15,000 clones, over 60% found once. This sequence originates from a human donor with melanoma. The sequenced sample was CD8+ T cells sorted from blood (inferred from file names), obtained from a patient given nivolumab and ipilimumab in sequence.

The CDR3 spells CASSPQTPGSNEQYF. In nucleotides, the CDR3 is TGTGCCAGCAGCCCCCAGACCCCGGGAAGTAACGAGCAGTACTTC. V and J are TRBV9 and TRBJ2-7; maybe TRBD2 (5 bases). The V gene lost 4 bases and the J gene lost 5 bases, with 19 bases spanning the gap. The CDR3 contains 15 residues. Per germline, CDR1 SGDLS and CDR2 YYNGEE. Together with reference TRBV9 and TRBJ2-7, the CDR3 gives the full variable domain: DSGVTQTPKHLITATGQRVTLRCSPRSGDLSVYWYQQSLDQGLQFLIQYYNGEERAKGNILERFSAQQFPDLHSELNLSSLELGDSALYFCASSPQTPGSNEQYFGPGTRLTVT.